Shown below are 9 T cell receptor beta chains from a single sample sequenced in a study of shared clonotypes between healthy human individuals. Method: immunoSEQ multiplex PCR; TCRdb's copy keeps in-frame clones and lacks some. The profile shows a few hundred thousand clones, 74% of them singletons. Sequenced: memory CD4+ T cells sorted from blood. Subset denoted: CD45RA-negative fraction. The receptor source for this set is a man younger than 40 in good health.

The chain employs TRBV28 and TRBJ2-5; D tentatively reads TRBD1 or TRBD2 (5 bases each). Germline V gene data show CDR1 as MDHEN and CDR2 as SYDVKM. The ends were cut back, 7 bases at V and 7 bases at J, with 16 bases in the middle. CDR3 length: 13 residues. Here the CDR3 reads CASNLDGAGTQYF. As DNA, the CDR3 is TGTGCCAGCAACCTAGACGGGGCCGGGACCCAGTACTTC.

The J gene is TRBJ1-2, the V gene TRBV6-6; no clear D. Germline lookup yields CDR1 MNHNY and CDR2 SVGAGI (reference sequence). Trimming removed 2 bases at V and 3 bases at J, with 13 bases between. This CDR3 contains 15 residues. This CDR3 is CASSYNRGADYGYTF. As DNA, the CDR3 is TGTGCCAGCAGTTACAATCGGGGTGCGGACTATGGCTACACCTTC.

The J gene is TRBJ2-7, the V gene TRBV7-6; D possibly corresponds to TRBD2 (5 bases). The CDR3 length is 18 residues. Germline V CDR1 and CDR2: SGHVS, FNYEAQ. V gave up 4 bases and J gave up 0 bases, with 22 bases separating them. CDR3 nucleotides: TGTGCCAGCAGCTCCCTCCCATCGGGCGGGCCACTCTCCTACGAGCAGTACTTC. Translating it yields CASSSLPSGGPLSYEQYF.

This clone occurred once. The V gene is TRBV5-1, the J gene TRBJ2-3; TRBD2 is a possible D gene (5 bases). Germline CDR1 reads SGHRS; CDR2 reads YFSETQ. The CDR3 spans 14 residues. Trimming cost V 7 bases and J 2 bases, with 14 bases left between them. The CDR3 loop reads CASAKLGLTDTQYF. CDR3 DNA sequence: TGCGCCAGCGCTAAACTAGGGCTCACAGATACGCAGTATTTT.

The chain joins TRBV19 to TRBJ1-5; D might be TRBD1 (5 bases). This CDR3 is built from 16 residues. V was clipped by 3 bases and J by 2 bases, with 14 bases between them. CDR1 and CDR2 from the germline V gene are LNHDA and SQIVND (reference sequence). The CDR3 sequence: CASSMPLRGGNQPQHF. The CDR3 coding sequence is TGTGCCAGTAGTATGCCCCTAAGAGGGGGCAATCAGCCCCAGCATTTT.

This clone was counted only a few times. V usage is TRBV4-2 and J usage is TRBJ2-7; 8 nucleotides agree with TRBD1. The CDR3 consists of 14 residues. Germline CDR1 and CDR2: LGHNA and YNFKEQ. The V gene end was trimmed by 0 bases and the J gene end by 5 bases; junction bases not matched to a gene: 3. CDR3 nucleotides: TGTGCCAGCAGCCAAGATCACAGGGGGGACGAGCAGTACTTC. It translates to CASSQDHRGDEQYF.

This clone has only one observation. This rearrangement joins TRBV28 to TRBJ2-3, with 7 bases identical to TRBD1. V was pared by 7 bases and J by 2 bases, with 9 bases of the junction left unmatched. The CDR3 is made up of 15 amino acids. CDR1 and CDR2 from the germline V gene are MDHEN and SYDVKM. Written as DNA, the CDR3 is TGTGCCAGCACTTCACAGGGGAGACACACAGATACGCAGTATTTT. Its protein is CASTSQGRHTDTQYF.

The chain is built from TRBV5-5 and TRBJ2-4, with 9 bases fitting TRBD2. V shed 2 bases and J 3 bases; nucleotides not matched to a gene: 6. CDR3 length: 16 residues. Per the germline V gene, CDR1 is SGHKS and CDR2 is YYEKEE (reference sequence). The CDR3 DNA reads as TGTGCCAGCAGCTTTGTTCCTAGCGGGGACAAAAACATTCAGTACTTC. Translated, it gives CASSFVPSGDKNIQYF.

The chain uses TRBV9 and TRBJ2-7; D is uncertain. Germline V lookup: CDR1 SGDLS, CDR2 YYNGEE. V was shortened by 4 bases and J by 3 bases, with 17 bases between the two germline ends. The CDR3 consists of 15 residues. The CDR3 here is CASSPRISGDYEQYF. The CDR3 coding sequence is TGTGCCAGCAGCCCGCGGATAAGTGGTGACTACGAGCAGTACTTC.